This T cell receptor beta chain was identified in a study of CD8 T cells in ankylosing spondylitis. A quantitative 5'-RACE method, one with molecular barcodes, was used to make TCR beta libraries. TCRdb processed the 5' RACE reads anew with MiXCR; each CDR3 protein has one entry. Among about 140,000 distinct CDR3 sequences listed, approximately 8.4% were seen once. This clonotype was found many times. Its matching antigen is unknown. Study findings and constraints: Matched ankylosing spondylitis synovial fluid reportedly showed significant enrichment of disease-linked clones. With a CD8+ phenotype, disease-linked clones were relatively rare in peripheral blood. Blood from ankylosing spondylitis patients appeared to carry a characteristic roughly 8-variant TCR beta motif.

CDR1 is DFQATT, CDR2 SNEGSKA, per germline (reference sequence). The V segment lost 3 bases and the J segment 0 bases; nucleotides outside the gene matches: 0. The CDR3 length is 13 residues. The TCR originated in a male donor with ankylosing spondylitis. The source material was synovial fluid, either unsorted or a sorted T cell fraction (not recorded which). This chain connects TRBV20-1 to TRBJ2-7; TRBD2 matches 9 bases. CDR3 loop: CSASSGSSYEQYF. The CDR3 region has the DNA TGCAGTGCTAGTAGCGGGAGCTCCTACGAGCAGTACTTC.